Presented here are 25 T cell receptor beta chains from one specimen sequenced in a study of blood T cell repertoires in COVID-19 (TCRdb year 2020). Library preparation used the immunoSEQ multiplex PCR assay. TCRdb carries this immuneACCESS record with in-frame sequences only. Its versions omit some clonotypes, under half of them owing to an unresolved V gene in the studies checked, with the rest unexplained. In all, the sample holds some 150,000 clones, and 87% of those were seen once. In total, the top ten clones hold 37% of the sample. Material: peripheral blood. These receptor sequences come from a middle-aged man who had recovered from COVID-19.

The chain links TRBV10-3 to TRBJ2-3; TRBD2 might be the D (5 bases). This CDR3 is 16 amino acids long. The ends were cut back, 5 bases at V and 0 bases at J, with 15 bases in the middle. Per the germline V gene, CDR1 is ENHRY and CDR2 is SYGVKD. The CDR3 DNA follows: TGTGCCATCAGTCGGGTAGAGCGGAGTAGCACAGATACGCAGTATTTT. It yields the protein CAISRVERSSTDTQYF.

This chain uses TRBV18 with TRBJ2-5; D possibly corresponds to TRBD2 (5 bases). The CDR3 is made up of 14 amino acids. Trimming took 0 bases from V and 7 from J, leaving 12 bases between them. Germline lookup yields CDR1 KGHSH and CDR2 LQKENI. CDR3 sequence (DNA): TGTGCCAGCTCACCACCGTACGGGAAAGGGACCCAGTACTTC. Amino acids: CASSPPYGKGTQYF.

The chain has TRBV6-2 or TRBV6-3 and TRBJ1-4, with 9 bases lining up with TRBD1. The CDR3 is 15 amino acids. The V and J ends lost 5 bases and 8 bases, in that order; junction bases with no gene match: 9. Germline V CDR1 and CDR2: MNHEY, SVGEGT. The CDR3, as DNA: TGTGCCAGCAGTGGCCGGGACAGGGAAGGCGAAAAACTGTTTTTT. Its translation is CASSGRDREGEKLFF.

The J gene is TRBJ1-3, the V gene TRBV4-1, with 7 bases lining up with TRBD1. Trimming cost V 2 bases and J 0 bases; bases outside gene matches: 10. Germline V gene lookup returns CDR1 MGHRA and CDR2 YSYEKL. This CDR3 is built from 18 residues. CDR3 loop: CASSQKSGTDLSGNTIYF. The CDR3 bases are TGCGCCAGCAGCCAAAAGTCGGGGACAGACCTCTCTGGAAACACCATATATTTT.

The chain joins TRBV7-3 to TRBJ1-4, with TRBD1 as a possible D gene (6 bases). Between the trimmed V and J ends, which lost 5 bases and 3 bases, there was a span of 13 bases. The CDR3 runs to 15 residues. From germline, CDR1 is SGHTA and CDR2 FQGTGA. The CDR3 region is CASSPQAGANEKLFF. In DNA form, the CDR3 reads TGTGCCAGCAGCCCCCAGGCAGGGGCTAATGAAAAACTGTTTTTT.

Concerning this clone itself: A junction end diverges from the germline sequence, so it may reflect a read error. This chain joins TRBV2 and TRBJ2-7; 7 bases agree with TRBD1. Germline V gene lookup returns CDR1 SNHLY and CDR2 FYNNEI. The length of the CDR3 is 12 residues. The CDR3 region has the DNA TGTGCCAGCATTGAACAGGGGCACGAGCAGTACTTC. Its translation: CASIEQGHEQYF.

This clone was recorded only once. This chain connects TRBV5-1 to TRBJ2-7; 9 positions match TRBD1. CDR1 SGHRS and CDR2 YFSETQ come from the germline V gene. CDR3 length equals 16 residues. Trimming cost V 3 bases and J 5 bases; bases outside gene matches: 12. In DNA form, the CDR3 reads TGCGCCAGCAGCTCAACAGGGGGCTCAATTCCCCACGAGCAGTACTTC. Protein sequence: CASSSTGGSIPHEQYF.

The CDR3 bases are TGTGCCAGCAGCTTCTTTTTTTCGGGAGGTTCAGATACGCAGTATTTT. Translation: CASSFFFSGGSDTQYF. The J gene is TRBJ2-3, the V gene TRBV5-4, with 7 bases lining up with TRBD2. The length of the CDR3 is 16 residues. Losses at the gene ends were 2 bases for V and 4 bases for J; bases not matched to a gene: 10. Germline V gene sequence: CDR1 SGHNT, CDR2 YYREEE (reference sequence).

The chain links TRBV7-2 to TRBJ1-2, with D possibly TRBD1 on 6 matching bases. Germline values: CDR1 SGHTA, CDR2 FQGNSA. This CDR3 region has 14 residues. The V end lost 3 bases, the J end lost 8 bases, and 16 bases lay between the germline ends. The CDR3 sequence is CASSLNAGEGGYTF. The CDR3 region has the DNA TGTGCCAGCAGCTTGAATGCAGGGGAAGGCGGCTACACCTTC.

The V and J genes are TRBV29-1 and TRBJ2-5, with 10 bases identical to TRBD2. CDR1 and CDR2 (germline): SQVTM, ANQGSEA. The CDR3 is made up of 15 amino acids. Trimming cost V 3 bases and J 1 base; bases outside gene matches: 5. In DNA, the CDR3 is TGCAGCGTTGATTTAGCGGGGGGCCCCCAAGAGACCCAGTACTTC. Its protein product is CSVDLAGGPQETQYF.

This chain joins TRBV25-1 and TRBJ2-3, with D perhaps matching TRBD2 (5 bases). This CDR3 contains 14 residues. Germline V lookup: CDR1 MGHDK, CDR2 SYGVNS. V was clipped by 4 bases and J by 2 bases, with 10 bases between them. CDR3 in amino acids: CASSAAGSTDTQYF. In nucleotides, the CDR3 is TGTGCCAGCAGTGCTGCGGGTTCCACAGATACGCAGTATTTT.

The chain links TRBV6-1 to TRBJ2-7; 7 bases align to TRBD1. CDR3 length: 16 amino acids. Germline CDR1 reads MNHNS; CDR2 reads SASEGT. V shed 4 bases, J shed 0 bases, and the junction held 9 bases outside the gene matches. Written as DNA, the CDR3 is TGTGCCAGCAGTGTAAGCCGGGACAGAACCTCCTACGAGCAGTACTTC. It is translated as CASSVSRDRTSYEQYF.

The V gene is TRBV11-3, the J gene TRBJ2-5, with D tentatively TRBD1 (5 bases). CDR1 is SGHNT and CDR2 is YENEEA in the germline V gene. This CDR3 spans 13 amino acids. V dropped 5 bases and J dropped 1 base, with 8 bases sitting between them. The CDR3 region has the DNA TGTGCCAGCAGCCAACAGGCCCAAGAGACCCAGTACTTC. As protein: CASSQQAQETQYF.

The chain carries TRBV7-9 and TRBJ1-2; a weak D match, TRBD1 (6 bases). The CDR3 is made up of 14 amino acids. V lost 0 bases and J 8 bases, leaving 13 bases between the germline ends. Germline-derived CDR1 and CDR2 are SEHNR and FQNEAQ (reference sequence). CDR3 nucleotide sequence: TGTGCCAGCAGCTTAGCGCTTGCAGGGGAGGGCTACACCTTC. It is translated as CASSLALAGEGYTF.

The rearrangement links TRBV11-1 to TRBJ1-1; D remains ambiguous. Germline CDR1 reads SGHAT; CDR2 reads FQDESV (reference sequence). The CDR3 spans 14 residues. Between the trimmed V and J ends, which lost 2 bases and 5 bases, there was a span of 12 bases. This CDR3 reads CASSLHGRRTEAFF. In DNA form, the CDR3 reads TGTGCCAGCAGCTTACATGGGAGGCGGACTGAAGCTTTCTTT.

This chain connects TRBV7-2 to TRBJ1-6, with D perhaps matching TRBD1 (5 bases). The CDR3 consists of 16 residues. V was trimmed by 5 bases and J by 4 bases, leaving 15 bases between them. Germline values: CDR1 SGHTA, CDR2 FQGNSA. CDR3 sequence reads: CASSAYRPQYNSPLHF. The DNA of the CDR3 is TGTGCCAGCAGCGCCTACAGGCCTCAATATAATTCACCCCTCCACTTT.

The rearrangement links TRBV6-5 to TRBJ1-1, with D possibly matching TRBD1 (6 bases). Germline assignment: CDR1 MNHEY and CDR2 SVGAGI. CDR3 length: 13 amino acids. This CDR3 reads CAVRWGLGTEAFF. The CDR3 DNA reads TGTGCAGTCAGGTGGGGGCTTGGGACTGAAGCTTTCTTT.

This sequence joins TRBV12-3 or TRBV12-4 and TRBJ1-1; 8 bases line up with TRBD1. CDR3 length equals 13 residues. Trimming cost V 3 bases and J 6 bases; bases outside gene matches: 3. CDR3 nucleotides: TGTGCCAGCAGTTTTGGCAGGGGGCCTGAAGCTTTCTTT. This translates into CASSFGRGPEAFF.

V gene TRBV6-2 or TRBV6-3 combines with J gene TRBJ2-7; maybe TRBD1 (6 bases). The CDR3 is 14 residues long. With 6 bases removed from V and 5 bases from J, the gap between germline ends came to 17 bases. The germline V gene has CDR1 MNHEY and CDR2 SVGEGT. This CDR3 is CASSLARGADEQYF. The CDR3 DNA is TGTGCCAGCAGCCTAGCCAGGGGCGCGGACGAGCAGTACTTC.

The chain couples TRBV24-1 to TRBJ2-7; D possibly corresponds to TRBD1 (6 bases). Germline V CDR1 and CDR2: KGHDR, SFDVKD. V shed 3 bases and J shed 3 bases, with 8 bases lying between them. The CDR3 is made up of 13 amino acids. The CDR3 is CATSDATGYEQYF. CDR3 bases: TGTGCCACCAGTGATGCGACAGGCTACGAGCAGTACTTC.

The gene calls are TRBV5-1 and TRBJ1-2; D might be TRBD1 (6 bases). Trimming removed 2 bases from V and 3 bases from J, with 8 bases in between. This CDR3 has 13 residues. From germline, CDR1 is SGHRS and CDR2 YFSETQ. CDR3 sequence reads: CASSLQGHYGYTF. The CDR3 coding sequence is TGCGCCAGCAGCTTACAGGGCCACTATGGCTACACCTTC.

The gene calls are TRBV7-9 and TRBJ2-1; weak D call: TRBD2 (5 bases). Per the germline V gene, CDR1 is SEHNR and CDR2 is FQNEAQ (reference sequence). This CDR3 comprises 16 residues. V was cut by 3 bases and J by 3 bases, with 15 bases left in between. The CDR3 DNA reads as TGTGCCAGCAGCTTGCTCAGCGGCACCATCTACAATGAGCAGTTCTTC. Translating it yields CASSLLSGTIYNEQFF.

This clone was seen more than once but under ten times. This CDR3 is CASSQVGFSYNSPLHF. The DNA for the CDR3 is TGCGCCAGCAGCCAAGTGGGCTTCTCCTATAATTCACCCCTCCACTTT. The V and J genes are TRBV4-3 and TRBJ1-6; the D is unclear. From germline, CDR1 is LGHNA and CDR2 YSLEER. The CDR3 is 16 amino acids. The ends were cut back, 1 base at V and 0 bases at J, with 7 bases in the middle.

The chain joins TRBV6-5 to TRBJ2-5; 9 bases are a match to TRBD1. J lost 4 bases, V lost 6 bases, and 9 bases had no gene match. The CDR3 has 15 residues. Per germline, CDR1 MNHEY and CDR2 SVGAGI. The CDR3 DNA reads TGTGCCAGCAGCAACGATGGGACAGGGTCAGAGACCCAGTACTTC. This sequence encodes CASSNDGTGSETQYF.

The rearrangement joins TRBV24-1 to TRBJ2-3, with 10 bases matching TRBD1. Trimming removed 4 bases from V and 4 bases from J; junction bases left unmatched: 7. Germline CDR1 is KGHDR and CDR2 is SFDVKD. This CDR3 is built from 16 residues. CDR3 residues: CATSDPGQGPADTQYF. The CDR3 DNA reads TGTGCCACCAGTGACCCGGGACAGGGGCCAGCAGATACGCAGTATTTT.